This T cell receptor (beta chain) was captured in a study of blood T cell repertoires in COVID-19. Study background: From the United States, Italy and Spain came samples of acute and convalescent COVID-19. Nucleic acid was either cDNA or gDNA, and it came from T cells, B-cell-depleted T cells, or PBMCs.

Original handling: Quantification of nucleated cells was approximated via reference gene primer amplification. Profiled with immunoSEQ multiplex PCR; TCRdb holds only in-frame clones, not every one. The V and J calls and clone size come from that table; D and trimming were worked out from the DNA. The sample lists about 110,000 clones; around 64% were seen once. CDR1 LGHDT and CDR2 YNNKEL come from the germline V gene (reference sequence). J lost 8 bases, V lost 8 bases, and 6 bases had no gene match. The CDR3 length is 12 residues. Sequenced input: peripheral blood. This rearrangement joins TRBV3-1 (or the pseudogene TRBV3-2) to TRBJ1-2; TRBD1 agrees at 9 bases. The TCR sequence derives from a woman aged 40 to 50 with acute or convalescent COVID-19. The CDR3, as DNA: TGTGCCAGCGGGGACAGGGCGGACGGCTACACCTTC. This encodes CASGDRADGYTF.